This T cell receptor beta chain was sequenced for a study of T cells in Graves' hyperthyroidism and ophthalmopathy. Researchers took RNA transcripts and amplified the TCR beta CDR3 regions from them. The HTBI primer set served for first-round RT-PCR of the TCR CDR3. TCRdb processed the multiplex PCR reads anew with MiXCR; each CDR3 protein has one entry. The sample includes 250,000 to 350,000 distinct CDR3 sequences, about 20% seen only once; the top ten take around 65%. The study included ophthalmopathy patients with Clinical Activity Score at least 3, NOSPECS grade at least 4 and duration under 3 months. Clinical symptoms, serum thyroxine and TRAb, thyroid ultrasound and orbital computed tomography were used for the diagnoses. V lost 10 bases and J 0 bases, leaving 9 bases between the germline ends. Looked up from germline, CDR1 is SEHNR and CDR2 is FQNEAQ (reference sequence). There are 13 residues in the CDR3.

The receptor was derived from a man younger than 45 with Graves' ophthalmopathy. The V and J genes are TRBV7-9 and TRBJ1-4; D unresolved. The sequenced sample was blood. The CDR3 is CATQLTTNEKLFF. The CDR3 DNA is TGTGCCACCCAACTTACAACTAATGAAAAACTGTTTTTT.